The present TCR beta chain was sequenced within a study of CD8+CD57+ T cells in acquired aplastic anemia (dated by TCRdb to between 2018 and 2020). Study-level background: A mean of roughly 2.9 ug of DNA, ranging from roughly 0.18 to 30 ug, was extracted from sorted CD4+ and CD8+ cells. For healthy donor samples, the average read count was around 9.9 million for CD4+ cells and approximately 12 million for CD8+ cells. The paper as a whole reports these results and caveats: Approximately 27 CD8+ CDR3 sequences were found in both patients and controls but appeared to be highly expressed in patients and within the immunodominant clones of the patients. No significant difference in CD8+ Simpson's diversity was found between patients and healthy controls (P=0.060).

The study deep-sequenced TCR repertoires of sorted CD4+ and CD8+ blood T cells from severe aplastic anemia patients and healthy subjects. Ficoll-Paque density gradient centrifugation was used to isolate peripheral blood mononuclear cells. Before DNA extraction, CD4+ and CD8+ T cells were sorted with FACS or magnetic beads. In its sample, this clonotype was seen once. What this receptor recognizes is not known. No qualities accompany the bases; no much larger clone lies one base away. One read provides weak support. Profiling of TCR beta VDJ combinations and CDR3 sequences used genomic DNA as the template. An Illumina HiSeq 2000 was used for TCR repertoire sequencing. On the authors' methods: TRBV/TRBJ rearrangement plots, CDR3 size and DJ length profiles, and Simpson's diversity index were used to assess repertoires. Whichever DNA sequence was most abundant in the deep sequencing data was defined as the immunodominant clone. CDR3 amino acid sequences were checked for sharing across subjects and were also compared against the VDJdb database and published repertoires. Through fastp at Q25 and MiXCR, TCRdb rebuilt clones from the public reads, retaining in-frame beta chains. All rows with the same CDR3 protein become a single entry with the most common DNA and genes. The V and J calls, along with clone size, are taken from TCRdb and not from the paper's own processing. For this sample the table gives 400,000 to 450,000 distinct CDR3 sequences, of which roughly 68% were detected only once. The ten largest clones represent 4% of the sample.

From cysteine to phenylalanine, the CDR3 is 15 amino acids long. Solely the CDR3 DNA is kept, with 45 bases framed from the first base. Per the germline V gene, SGHVT is the CDR1 and SQSDAQ is the CDR2. Deletion took 3 bases off V and 2 bases off J, with a span of 14 bases between the germline ends. The clonotype was recovered from a human donor in good health, serving as a control. In this chain, TRBV7-4 is recombined with TRBJ2-7; the D gene assignment is ambiguous. Sequencing used sorted CD4+, CD8+, or CD8+CD57+ T cells (not recorded which) from PBMCs. The base sequence is TGTGCCAGCAGCTTCAAAGTTTCGTTCACCTACGAGCAGTACTTC. Translated, it gives CASSFKVSFTYEQYF.